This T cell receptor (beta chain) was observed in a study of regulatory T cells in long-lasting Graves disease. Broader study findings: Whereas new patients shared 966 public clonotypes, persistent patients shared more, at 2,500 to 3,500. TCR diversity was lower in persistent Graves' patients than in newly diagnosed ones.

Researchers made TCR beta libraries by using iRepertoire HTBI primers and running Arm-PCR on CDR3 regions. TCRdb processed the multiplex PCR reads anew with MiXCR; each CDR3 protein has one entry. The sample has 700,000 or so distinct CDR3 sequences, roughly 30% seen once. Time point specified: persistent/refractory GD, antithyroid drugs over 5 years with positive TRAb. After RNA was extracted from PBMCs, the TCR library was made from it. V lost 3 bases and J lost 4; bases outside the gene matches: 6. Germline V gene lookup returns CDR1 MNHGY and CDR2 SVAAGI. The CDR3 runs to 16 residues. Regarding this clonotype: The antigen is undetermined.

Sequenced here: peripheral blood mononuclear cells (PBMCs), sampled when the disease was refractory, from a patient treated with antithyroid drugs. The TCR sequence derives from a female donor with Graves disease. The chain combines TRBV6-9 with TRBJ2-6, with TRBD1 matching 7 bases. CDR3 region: CASSYKTGTGANVLTF. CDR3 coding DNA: TGTGCCAGCAGTTACAAGACAGGGACCGGGGCCAACGTCCTGACTTTC.